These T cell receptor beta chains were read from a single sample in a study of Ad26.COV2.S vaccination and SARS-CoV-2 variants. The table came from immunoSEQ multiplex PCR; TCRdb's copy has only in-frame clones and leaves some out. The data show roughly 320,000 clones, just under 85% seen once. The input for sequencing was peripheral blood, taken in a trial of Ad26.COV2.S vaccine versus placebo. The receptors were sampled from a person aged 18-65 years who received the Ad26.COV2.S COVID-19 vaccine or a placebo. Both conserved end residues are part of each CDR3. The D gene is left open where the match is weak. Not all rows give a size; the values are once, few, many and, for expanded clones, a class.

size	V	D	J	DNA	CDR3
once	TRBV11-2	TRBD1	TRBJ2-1	TGTGCCAGCAGCCCAACAAGTCGGACAGGAGACAATGAGCAGTTCTTC	CASSPTSRTGDNEQFF
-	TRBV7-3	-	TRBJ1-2	TGTGCCAGCAGTACATCCTTAGGGGTAGGGAACTATGGCTACACCTTC	CASSTSLGVGNYGYTF
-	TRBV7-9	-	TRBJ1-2	TGTGCCAGCAGCCCCTCCCGTGGCTACACCTTC	CASSPSRGYTF
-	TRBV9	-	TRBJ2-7	TGTGCCAGCAGCGTAGGGGCAGTCTCCTACGAGCAGTACTTC	CASSVGAVSYEQYF
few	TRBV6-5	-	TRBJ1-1	TGTGCCAGCAGTTACTCCCGACCCTATATGAACACTGAAGCTTTCTTT	CASSYSRPYMNTEAFF
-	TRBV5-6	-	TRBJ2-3	TGTGCCAGCAGCGTACCGACAGGACCTAGCACAGATACGCAGTATTTT	CASSVPTGPSTDTQYF
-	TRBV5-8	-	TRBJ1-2	TGTGCCAGCAGCTTTGGGGACCTACCACCTGTTGGCTACACCTTC	CASSFGDLPPVGYTF
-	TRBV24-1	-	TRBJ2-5	TGTGCCACCAGTGATTTGGGGGCAGGGAAAGGGGAGACCCAGTACTTC	CATSDLGAGKGETQYF
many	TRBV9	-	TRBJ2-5	TGTGCCAGCAGCGTAGGGACCGCCGGGGTGGCCCAGTACTTC	CASSVGTAGVAQYF
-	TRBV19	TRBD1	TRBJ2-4	TGTGCCAGTAGGGACCCGGGACAGGGGTTGGACATTCAGTACTTC	CASRDPGQGLDIQYF
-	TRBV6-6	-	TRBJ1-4	TGTGCCAGCAGTTCGAGAGAAAAACTGTTTTTT	CASSSREKLFF
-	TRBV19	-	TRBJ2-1	TGTGCCAGTAGTCCCTCCGGGGGCTCCTACAATGAGCAGTTCTTC	CASSPSGGSYNEQFF
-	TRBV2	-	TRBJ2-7	TGTGCCAGCAGTGTGAAAAGTAGGCAGGGTGAGCAGTACTTC	CASSVKSRQGEQYF
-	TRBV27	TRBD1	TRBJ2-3	TGTGCCAGCAGTTTATTGGCAGGGGGTCGGTATTTT	CASSLLAGGRYF
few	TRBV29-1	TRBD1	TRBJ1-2	TGCAGCGTTGAACGACAGGGGTATGGCTACACCTTC	CSVERQGYGYTF
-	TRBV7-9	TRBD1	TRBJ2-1	TGTGCCAGCAGCATGGGACAGGGCTACAATGAGCAGTTCTTC	CASSMGQGYNEQFF
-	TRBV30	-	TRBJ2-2	TGTGCCTGGAATAATATGCGAACCGGGGAGCTGTTTTTT	CAWNNMRTGELFF
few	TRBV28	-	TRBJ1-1	TGTGCCAGCTCTCCGAGGGGAGCTTTCTTT	CASSPRGAFF
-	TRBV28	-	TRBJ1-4	TGTGCCAGCAGCTCGGTCAACGATGAAAAACTGTTTTTT	CASSSVNDEKLFF
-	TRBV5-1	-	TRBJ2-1	TGCGCCAGCGGAAGTTCAGGGGCGGACAATGAGCAGTTCTTC	CASGSSGADNEQFF
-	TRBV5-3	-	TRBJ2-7	TGTGCCAGAAGTCGCAGGGGGGACGAGCAGTACTTC	CARSRRGDEQYF
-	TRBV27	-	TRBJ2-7	TGTGCCAGCAGTTTACCCTCGACGGCAGGCTCCTACGAGCAGTACTTC	CASSLPSTAGSYEQYF
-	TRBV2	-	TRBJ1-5	TGTGCCAGCAGACAAACAGGAGGGCCTCAGCCCCAGCATTTT	CASRQTGGPQPQHF
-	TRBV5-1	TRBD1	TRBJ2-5	TGCGCCAGCAGCAAAAACTACAGGGGAGAGGGGAAAGAGACCCAGTACTTC	CASSKNYRGEGKETQYF
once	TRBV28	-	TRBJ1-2	TGTGCCAGCAGTTTGTCCGGGACACCTAACTATGGCTACACCTTC	CASSLSGTPNYGYTF
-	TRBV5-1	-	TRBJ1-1	TGCGCCAGCAGCGTAACCCTCGACACTGAAGCTTTCTTT	CASSVTLDTEAFF
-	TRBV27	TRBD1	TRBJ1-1	TGTGCCAGCACCAAATTCAGGGACAGGCTGGGGAACACTGAAGCTTTCTTT	CASTKFRDRLGNTEAFF
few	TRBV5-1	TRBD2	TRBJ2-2	TGCGCCAGCAGCTTGGTAGCGGGGAACACCGGGGAGCTGTTTTTT	CASSLVAGNTGELFF
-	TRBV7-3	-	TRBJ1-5	TGTGCCAGCAGCTTAATTTGGGGGGCGAGCAATCAGCCCCAGCATTTT	CASSLIWGASNQPQHF
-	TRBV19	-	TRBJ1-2	TGTGCCAGTAGTCACGGGGGGCTCACAGAAGGCTACACCTTC	CASSHGGLTEGYTF
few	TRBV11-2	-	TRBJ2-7	TGTGCCAGCAGCAACTATTATCAGTTTCTGGACCTCTCCTACGAGCAGTACTTC	CASSNYYQFLDLSYEQYF
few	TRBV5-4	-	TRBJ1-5	TGTGCCAGCAGCTTGGGGGGGGATCAGCCCCAGCATTTT	CASSLGGDQPQHF
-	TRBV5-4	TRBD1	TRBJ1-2	TGTGCCAGCAGCCGAACGACAGGGGCGAACTATGGCTACACCTTC	CASSRTTGANYGYTF
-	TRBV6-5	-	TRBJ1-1	TGTGCCAGCAGCCCCTTCGGGGTGAACACTGAAGCTTTCTTT	CASSPFGVNTEAFF
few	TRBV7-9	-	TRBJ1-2	TGTGCCAGCAGCCCCCATCTTACGGGCTACACCTTC	CASSPHLTGYTF
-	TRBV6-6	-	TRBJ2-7	TGTGCCAGCAGTTCTCAAACCAGGGGTTCCTACGAGCAGTACTTC	CASSSQTRGSYEQYF
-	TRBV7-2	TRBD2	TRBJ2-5	TGTGCCAGCAGCTTGACTAGCGGGTACCAAGAGACCCAGTACTTC	CASSLTSGYQETQYF
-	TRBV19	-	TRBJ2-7	TGTGCCAGTAGTAGGTCGCCAGGGGGGGGCTACGAGCAGTACTTC	CASSRSPGGGYEQYF
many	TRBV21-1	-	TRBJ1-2	TGTGCCAGCAGCGAACCCGGGAGCTATGGCTACACCTTC	CASSEPGSYGYTF
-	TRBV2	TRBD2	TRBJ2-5	TGTTCTAGCGGGGAAGTACAAGAGACCCAGTACTTC	CSSGEVQETQYF
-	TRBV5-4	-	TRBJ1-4	TGTGCCAGCAGCATACAGGGAGAGGGTGAAAAACTGTTTTTT	CASSIQGEGEKLFF